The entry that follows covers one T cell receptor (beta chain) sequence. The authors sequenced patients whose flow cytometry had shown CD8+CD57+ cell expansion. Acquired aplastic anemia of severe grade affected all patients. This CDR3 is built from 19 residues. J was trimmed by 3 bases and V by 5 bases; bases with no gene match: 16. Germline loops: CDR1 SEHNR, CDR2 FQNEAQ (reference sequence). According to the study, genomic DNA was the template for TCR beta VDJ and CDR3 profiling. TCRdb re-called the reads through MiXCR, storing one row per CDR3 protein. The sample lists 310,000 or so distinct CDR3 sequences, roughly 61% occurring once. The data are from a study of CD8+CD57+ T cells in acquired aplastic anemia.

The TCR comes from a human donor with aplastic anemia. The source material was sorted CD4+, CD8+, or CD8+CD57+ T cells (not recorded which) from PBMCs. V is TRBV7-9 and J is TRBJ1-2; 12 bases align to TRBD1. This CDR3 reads CASSPQTGTGGVYDYGYTF. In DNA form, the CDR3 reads TGTGCCAGCAGCCCACAAACAGGGACAGGGGGCGTCTATGACTATGGCTACACCTTC.